The present T cell receptor beta chain was sequenced within a study of cytomegalovirus exposure and HLA in healthy donors. Researchers ran the PCR with 60 Vbeta and 13 Jbeta primers. This table comes from immunoSEQ multiplex PCR, and its TCRdb copy is limited to in-frame clones, with some not included. This sample yields approximately 180,000 clones, of which approximately 79% are seen a single time; almost 6.5% belongs to the top ten. This receptor was taken from a man between 35 and 55 years old in good health and CMV-seropositive. Sequenced sample: PBMCs.

The CDR3 loop reads CASRPQLAGVETQYF. Written as DNA, the CDR3 is TGCGCCAGCAGGCCTCAACTAGCGGGAGTGGAGACCCAGTACTTC. The chain employs TRBV5-1 and TRBJ2-5; 11 nucleotides match TRBD2. The CDR3 sequence is 15 residues long. The germline V gene encodes CDR1 SGHRS and CDR2 YFSETQ. V lost 5 bases and J lost 5; bases outside the gene matches: 8.